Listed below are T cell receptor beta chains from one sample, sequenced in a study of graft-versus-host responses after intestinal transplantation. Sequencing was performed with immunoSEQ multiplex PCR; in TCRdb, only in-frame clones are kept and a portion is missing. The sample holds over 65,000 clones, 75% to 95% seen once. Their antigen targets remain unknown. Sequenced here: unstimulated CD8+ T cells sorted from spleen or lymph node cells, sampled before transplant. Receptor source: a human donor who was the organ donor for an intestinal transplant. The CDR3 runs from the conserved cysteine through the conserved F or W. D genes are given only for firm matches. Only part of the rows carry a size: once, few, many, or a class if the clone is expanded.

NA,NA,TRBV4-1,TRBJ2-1,TGCGCCAGCAGCCATAGCACCTACAATGAGCAGTTCTTC,CASSHSTYNEQFF
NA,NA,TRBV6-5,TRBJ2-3,TGTGCCAGCAGTTACGCTTCCTACAGTTCCACAGATACGCAGTATTTT,CASSYASYSSTDTQYF
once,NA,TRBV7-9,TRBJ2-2,TGTGCCAGCAGCTTAACGGCGGATAACACCGGGGAGCTGTTTTTT,CASSLTADNTGELFF
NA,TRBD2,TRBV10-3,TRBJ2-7,TGTGCCACTAGCGGGAGATCAGACGAGCAGTACTTC,CATSGRSDEQYF
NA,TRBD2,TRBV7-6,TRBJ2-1,TGTGCCAGCAGCTTACTTTTTGCGGGAGGGCCGAACAATGAGCAGTTCTTC,CASSLLFAGGPNNEQFF
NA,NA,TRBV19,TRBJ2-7,TGTGCCAGTAGTCAAGGGATATACGAGCAGTACTTC,CASSQGIYEQYF
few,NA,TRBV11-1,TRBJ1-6,TGTGCCAGCAGCCTCGTCGGGAATGGTTCACCCCTCCACTTT,CASSLVGNGSPLHF
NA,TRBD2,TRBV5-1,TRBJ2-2,TGCGCCAGCAGCGATAGCGGGAGGGTGAACACCGGGGAGCTGTTTTTT,CASSDSGRVNTGELFF
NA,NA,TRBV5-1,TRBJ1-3,TGCGCCAGCAGTAGGGGGACGGCCTCTGGAAACACCATATATTTT,CASSRGTASGNTIYF
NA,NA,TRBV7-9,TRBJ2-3,TGTGCCAGCAGCTTAGTCTCCCCGACAGTATCTAGCACAGATACGCAGTATTTT,CASSLVSPTVSSTDTQYF
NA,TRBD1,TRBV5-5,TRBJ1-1,TGTGCCAGCAGCTTCGGCCAGGGGGCCGCTGAAGCTTTCTTT,CASSFGQGAAEAFF
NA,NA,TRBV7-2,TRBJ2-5,TGTGCCAGCAGCTCCTTTGAGGGCTACCGAGAGACCCAGTACTTC,CASSSFEGYRETQYF
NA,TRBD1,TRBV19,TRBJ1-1,TGTGCCAGTAGAAAACAGGGGGTAGACACTGAAGCTTTCTTT,CASRKQGVDTEAFF
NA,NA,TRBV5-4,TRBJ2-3,TGTGCCAGCAGCTTGGGCAGTAGCACAGATACGCAGTATTTT,CASSLGSSTDTQYF
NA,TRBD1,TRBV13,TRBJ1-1,TGTGCCAGCAGCTCCGACGACAGGGAGGCTTTCTTT,CASSSDDREAFF
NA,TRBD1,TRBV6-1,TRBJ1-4,TGTGCCAGCAGAAAAAGACAGGGGAGTGAAAAACTGTTTTTT,CASRKRQGSEKLFF
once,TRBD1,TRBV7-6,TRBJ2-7,TGTGCCAGCAGCCCCTGGACAGGGACCCCTCTATCCGAGCAGTACTTC,CASSPWTGTPLSEQYF
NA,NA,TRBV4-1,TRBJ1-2,TGCGCCAGCAGCCAAGATGGCCTTGATGGCTACACCTTC,CASSQDGLDGYTF
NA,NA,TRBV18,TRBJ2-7,TGTGCCAGCTCACCCCTGGTCTCCCCTTACTACGAGCAGTACTTC,CASSPLVSPYYEQYF
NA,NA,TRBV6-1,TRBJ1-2,TGTGCCAGCAGGATTTTAGGGCAGGGAGACTACACCTTC,CASRILGQGDYTF
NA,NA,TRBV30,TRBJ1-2,TGTGCCTGGAGTGTAGGTGGGGGCAGTTGGTATGGCTACACCTTC,CAWSVGGGSWYGYTF
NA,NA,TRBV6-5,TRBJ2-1,TGTGCCAGCAGTTATAGGGATGAGCAGTTCTTC,CASSYRDEQFF
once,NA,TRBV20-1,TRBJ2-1,TGCAGTGCTGGGGCTAAGCAGTTCTTC,CSAGAKQFF
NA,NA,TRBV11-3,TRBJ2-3,TGTGCCAGCAGCTTAGCGTACGGGAGTCCCACAGATACGCAGTATTTT,CASSLAYGSPTDTQYF
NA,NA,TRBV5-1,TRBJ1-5,TGCGCCAGCAGCTTGGAAGGGGAGGGTCAGCCCCAGCATTTT,CASSLEGEGQPQHF
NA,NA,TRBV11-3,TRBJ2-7,TGTGCCAGCAGCTTAGACGGAGGGGGCATGAACGAGCAGTACTTC,CASSLDGGGMNEQYF
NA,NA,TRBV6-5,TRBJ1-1,TGTGCCATCGCAGACTCTTACACTGAAGCTTTCTTT,CAIADSYTEAFF
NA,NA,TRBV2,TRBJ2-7,TGTGCCAGCAGTGAAGGCGTCCCTACAGGCTACGAGCAGTACTTC,CASSEGVPTGYEQYF
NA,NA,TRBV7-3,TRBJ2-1,TGTGCCAGCAGCTTAGCAGCGGACTACTACAATGAGCAGTTCTTC,CASSLAADYYNEQFF
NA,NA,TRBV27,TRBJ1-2,TGTGCCAGCAGTTTAGCAGGTCCCCGGGGCTACACCTTC,CASSLAGPRGYTF
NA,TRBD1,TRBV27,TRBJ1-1,TGTGCCAGCAGTCGGACAGGGGCTGAAGCTTTCTTT,CASSRTGAEAFF
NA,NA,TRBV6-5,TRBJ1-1,TGTGCCAGCAGTTACGGGAGGGACACTGAAGCTTTCTTT,CASSYGRDTEAFF
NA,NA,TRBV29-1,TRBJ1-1,TGCAGCGTTGAGTGGGGTGAAGCTTTCTTT,CSVEWGEAFF
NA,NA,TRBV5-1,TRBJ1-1,TGCGCCAGCAGCTTCACGGTGAACACTGAAGCTTTCTTT,CASSFTVNTEAFF
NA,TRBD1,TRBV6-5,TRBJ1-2,TGTGCCAGCAGTTACAACAGGGGGTATGACTACACCTTC,CASSYNRGYDYTF
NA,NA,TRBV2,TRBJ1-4,TGTGCCAGCAACTTAGGCCCTGCAACTAATGAAAAACTGTTTTTT,CASNLGPATNEKLFF
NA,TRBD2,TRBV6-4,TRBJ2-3,TGTGCCAGCAGTGACGGCGGGGGGGGGACAGATACGCAGTATTTT,CASSDGGGGTDTQYF
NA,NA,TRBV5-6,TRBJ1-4,TGTGCCAGCAGCTTCGCACAAAGCCCGAATGAAAAACTGTTTTTT,CASSFAQSPNEKLFF
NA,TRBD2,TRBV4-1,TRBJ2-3,TGCGCCAGCAGCCCAACCGGGACTAGCGCTTCAGATACGCAGTATTTT,CASSPTGTSASDTQYF
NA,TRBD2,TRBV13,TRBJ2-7,TGTGCCAGCAGCCCCAGGACTAGCGGGAGTTTCTTGAGCTACGAGCAGTACTTC,CASSPRTSGSFLSYEQYF
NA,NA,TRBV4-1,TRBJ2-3,TGCGCCAGCTCCTCCGCCGATGGGGCAGATACGCAGTATTTT,CASSSADGADTQYF
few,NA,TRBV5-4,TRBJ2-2,TGTGCCAGCAGGCCTAGCGACACCGGGGAGCTGTTTTTT,CASRPSDTGELFF
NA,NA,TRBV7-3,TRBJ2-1,TGTGCCAGCAGCCCCGACTATCACAATGAGCAGTTCTTC,CASSPDYHNEQFF
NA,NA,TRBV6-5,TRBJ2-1,TGTGCCAGCAGTTACTCCTTGGCGGGACAGATAAATGAGCAGTTCTTC,CASSYSLAGQINEQFF
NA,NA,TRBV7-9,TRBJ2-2,TGTGCCAGCAGCTCCTACGTAGGCGTCGCCGGGGAGCTGTTTTTT,CASSSYVGVAGELFF
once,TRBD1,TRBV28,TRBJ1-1,TGTGCCAGCAGTTCCTCAGGGGGCGTCTATGACACTGAAGCTTTCTTT,CASSSSGGVYDTEAFF
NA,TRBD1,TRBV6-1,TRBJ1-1,TGTGCCAGCAGTGATGGGACAGGGTACTACCCTGAAGCTTTCTTT,CASSDGTGYYPEAFF
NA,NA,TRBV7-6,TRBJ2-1,TGTGCCAGTGCGACAGACTCCTACAATGAGCAGTTCTTC,CASATDSYNEQFF